This T cell receptor (beta chain) emerged from a study of molecular identifiers for immune sequencing clone quantification. Looking at the study overall: Five portions were made in replicates from RNA of approximately 20,000 or 98,000 naive CD8 cells, and four underwent sequencing. Study-level points and caveats: Spiked Jurkat TCR RNA originating from one cell could reportedly be identified amid approximately 950,000 naive cells.

CDR1 is SGHNT, CDR2 YENEEA, per germline. The CDR3 consists of 13 residues. With 5 bases clipped from V and 2 bases from J, the junction kept 2 bases outside the gene matches. On this clonotype itself: What it recognizes is unknown.

Generation of bulk TCR libraries relied on previously described methods and listed TCR primers. One entry per CDR3 protein, called by TCRdb with MiXCR from the PCR reads. The table includes hundreds of thousands of distinct CDR3 sequences, roughly 21% detected once. The sequence derives from a human donor in good health. Some libraries in this study had Jurkat cell RNA spiked in. This chain joins TRBV11-3 and TRBJ2-5, with 7 positions matching TRBD1. Sequencing input: naive CD8+ T cells from blood, with Jurkat cell RNA spiked in. Subset reported: FACS-sorted CD8+CD4-CCR7+CD45RA+ naive T cells. CDR3 DNA sequence: TGTGCCAGCAGCGGGACAGATCAAGAGACCCAGTACTTC. It specifies CASSGTDQETQYF.